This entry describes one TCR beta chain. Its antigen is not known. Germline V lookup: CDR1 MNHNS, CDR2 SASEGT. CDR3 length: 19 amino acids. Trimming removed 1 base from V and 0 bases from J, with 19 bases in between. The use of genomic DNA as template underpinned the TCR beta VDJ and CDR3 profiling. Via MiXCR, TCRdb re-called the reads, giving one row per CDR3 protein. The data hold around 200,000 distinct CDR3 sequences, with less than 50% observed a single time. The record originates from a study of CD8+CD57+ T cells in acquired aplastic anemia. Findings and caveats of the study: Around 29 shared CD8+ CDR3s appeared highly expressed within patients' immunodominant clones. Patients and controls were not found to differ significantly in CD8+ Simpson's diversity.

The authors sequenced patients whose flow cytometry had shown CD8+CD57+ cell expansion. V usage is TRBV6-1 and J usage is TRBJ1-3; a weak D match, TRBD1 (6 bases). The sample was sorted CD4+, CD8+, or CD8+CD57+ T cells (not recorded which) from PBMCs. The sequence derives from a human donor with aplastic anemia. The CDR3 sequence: CASSEGGDIVTNSGNTIYF. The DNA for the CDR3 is TGTGCCAGCAGTGAAGGAGGGGACATTGTCACCAACTCTGGAAACACCATATATTTT.